These 4 T cell receptor beta chains were sequenced from one sample in a study of shared clonotypes between healthy human individuals. CD8 cells classed as naive were CD45RO-negative and positively selected for CCR7, excluding terminally differentiated effector memory CD45RA+ cells. Sequencing used immunoSEQ multiplex PCR; TCRdb keeps in-frame clones, though not all of them. The data contain around 580,000 clones, 98% of them singletons. Specimen: naive CD8+ T cells sorted from blood. The receptors shown here come from a man younger than 40 in good health.

This chain uses TRBV2 with TRBJ2-1; D is possibly TRBD1 (5 bases). V dropped 3 bases and J dropped 6 bases, with 6 bases sitting between them. CDR1 is SNHLY, CDR2 FYNNEI, per germline. The CDR3 extends over 12 amino acids. The DNA for the CDR3 is TGTGCCAGCAGTGATGACAGCAATGAGCAGTTCTTC. Its translation: CASSDDSNEQFF. Looking up the rest from reference TRBV2 and TRBJ2-1 gives the full variable domain: EPEVTQTPSHQVTQMGQEVILRCVPISNHLYFYWYRQILGQKVEFLVSFYNNEISEKSEIFDDQFSVERPDGSNFTLKIRSTKLEDSAMYFCASSDDSNEQFFGPGTRLTVL.

V gene TRBV7-9 combines with J gene TRBJ2-7; 7 nucleotides align to TRBD2. Germline V CDR1 and CDR2: SEHNR, FQNEAQ (reference sequence). The junction had 13 bases not matched to a gene; V was cut back by 5 bases and J by 3 bases. This CDR3 is 16 amino acids long. The CDR3 DNA follows: TGTGCCAGCAGCGCCCTGGAGGGTCTAGCGGTCTACGAGCAGTACTTC. Encoded protein: CASSALEGLAVYEQYF.

The chain carries TRBV27 and TRBJ2-1; unclear D gene. Looked up from germline, CDR1 is MNHEY and CDR2 is SMNVEV (reference sequence). V lost 6 bases and J lost 5, with 26 bases in between. The CDR3 spans 18 residues. The chain's CDR3 is CASSLDLRRVTRDNEQFF. Here the CDR3 DNA reads TGTGCCAGCAGCTTGGACCTAAGGCGAGTAACGAGAGACAATGAGCAGTTCTTC.

V and J are TRBV18 and TRBJ1-4, with 7 bases aligning to TRBD1. CDR1 KGHSH and CDR2 LQKENI come from the germline V gene. The CDR3 contains 17 residues. After removal of 3 bases from V and 3 bases from J, the junction contained 10 bases not matched to a gene. The CDR3 sequence: CASSPSTGLDSNEKLFF. The CDR3 nucleotides are TGTGCCAGCTCACCTTCGACAGGGCTTGACTCTAATGAAAAACTGTTTTTT.